This entry lists 28 T cell receptor beta chains sequenced from one sample in a study of blood T cells in healthy people across ages. A second about 7 to 12 cycle PCR used barcoded and J-beta primers. Via MiXCR, TCRdb re-called the 5' RACE reads, giving one row per CDR3 protein. The data hold 1.5 million to 2 million distinct CDR3 sequences, with around half observed a single time. The sample comprised blood. All receptors come from a woman aged 40 to 55 in good health.

Only one count was recorded for this clonotype. J is TRBJ2-5 and V is TRBV5-4, with D tentatively TRBD2 (5 bases). CDR1 and CDR2 from the germline V gene are SGHNT and YYREEE (reference sequence). The V end was cut by 4 bases, the J end by 5 bases, with 21 bases between. The CDR3 totals 16 residues. This CDR3 reads CASSQGLALGTETQYF. The CDR3 bases are TGTGCCAGCAGCCAAGGACTCGCTCTTGGAACGGAGACCCAGTACTTC. Looking up the rest from reference TRBV5-4 and TRBJ2-5 gives the full variable domain: ETGVTQSPTHLIKTRGQQVTLRCSSQSGHNTVSWYQQALGQGPQFIFQYYREEENGRGNFPPRFSGLQFPNYSSELNVNALELDDSALYLCASSQGLALGTETQYFGPGTRLLVL.

The V gene is TRBV6-6, the J gene TRBJ2-1, with 8 nucleotides matching TRBD1. The CDR3 is 16 amino acids. Trimming cost V 5 bases and J 3 bases; bases outside gene matches: 9. Germline CDR1 is MNHNY and CDR2 is SVGAGI (reference sequence). The CDR3: CASSRTGQGFYNEQFF. The CDR3, as DNA: TGTGCCAGCAGTCGGACCGGACAGGGATTCTACAATGAGCAGTTCTTC.

This clonotype appeared a few times. The V gene is TRBV27, the J gene TRBJ1-2, with D unresolved. There are 13 residues in the CDR3. Germline values: CDR1 MNHEY, CDR2 SMNVEV (reference sequence). V gave up 5 bases and J gave up 5 bases, with 12 bases separating them. For the CDR3, the DNA is TGTGCCAGCAGTCCTACGGCTATTTATGGCTACACCTTC. Protein product: CASSPTAIYGYTF.

The chain uses TRBV12-3 or TRBV12-4 and TRBJ1-5; 10 nucleotides agree with TRBD1. V lost 3 bases and J lost 2; bases outside the gene matches: 4. The CDR3 is 16 residues long. The CDR3 loop is CASSLDRGDGNQPQHF. Here the CDR3 DNA reads TGTGCCAGCAGTTTGGACAGGGGGGACGGCAATCAGCCCCAGCATTTT.

V usage is TRBV20-1 and J usage is TRBJ1-6; D not resolved. The CDR3 sequence is 15 residues long. V was trimmed by 4 bases and J by 7 bases, leaving 17 bases between them. Germline assignment: CDR1 DFQATT and CDR2 SNEGSKA (reference sequence). The CDR3 nucleotides read TGCAGTGCTATTCCCGCGGCAGGTCGCAATTCACCCCTCCACTTT. Translating it yields CSAIPAAGRNSPLHF.

The chain has TRBV4-1 and TRBJ2-3, with D possibly TRBD1 on 6 matching bases. The CDR3 covers 17 residues. Deletions cut 0 bases from V and 2 bases from J, with 15 bases between. Germline values: CDR1 MGHRA, CDR2 YSYEKL. The CDR3 DNA sequence: TGCGCCAGCAGCCAAGATTGGCAAATGGGGGCCACAGATACGCAGTATTTT. Amino acid sequence: CASSQDWQMGATDTQYF.

The chain employs TRBV6-6 and TRBJ1-2, with 7 bases aligning to TRBD1. Germline CDR1 is MNHNY and CDR2 is SVGAGI (reference sequence). The V gene end was trimmed by 7 bases and the J gene end by 4 bases; junction bases not matched to a gene: 6. CDR3 length equals 13 residues. The CDR3 DNA reads as TGTGCCAGCATGCGACAGGGCCGCTATGGCTACACCTTC. Its translation: CASMRQGRYGYTF.

The chain carries TRBV19 and TRBJ2-1, with D possibly being TRBD1 (6 bases). Trimming took off 0 bases at V and 2 bases at J, with 11 bases between the two ends. The CDR3 has 16 residues. The germline gives CDR1 LNHDA, CDR2 SQIVND (reference sequence). CDR3 DNA sequence: TGTGCCAGTAGTATAGAGGACAGTCCCCCCTACAATGAGCAGTTCTTC. Amino acid sequence: CASSIEDSPPYNEQFF.

This clonotype was seen more than once but under ten times. The J gene is TRBJ2-4, the V gene TRBV20-1; 7 bases agree with TRBD1. The CDR3 runs to 17 residues. V shed 4 bases, J shed 0 bases, and the junction held 12 bases outside the gene matches. The germline V gene encodes CDR1 DFQATT and CDR2 SNEGSKA (reference sequence). The CDR3: CSATWTGDRPAKNIQYF. CDR3 sequence (DNA): TGCAGTGCTACCTGGACAGGAGACAGACCAGCCAAAAACATTCAGTACTTC.

The chain links TRBV7-6 to TRBJ2-7; D is perhaps TRBD1 or TRBD2 (5 bases each). With the DNA end fitting TRBJ2-5 better, the J assignment may be wrong. Looked up from germline, CDR1 is SGHVS and CDR2 is FNYEAQ. The length of the CDR3 is 16 residues. DNA for the CDR3: TGTGCCAGCAGCTTAGCGCCGGGGCGGCAGGTGGAGACCCAGTACTTC. Translated: CASSLAPGRQVETQYF.

The V and J genes are TRBV28 and TRBJ1-2; unclear D gene. The V gene's germline CDR1 is MDHEN and CDR2 SYDVKM. V was pared by 3 bases and J by 2 bases, with 22 bases between. The length of the CDR3 is 18 residues. The CDR3 DNA reads as TGTGCCAGCAGTTTGGAACAACTTAACACGGACGCAAACTATGGCTACACCTTC. This translates into CASSLEQLNTDANYGYTF.

This rearrangement joins TRBV20-1 to TRBJ1-5, with 8 nucleotides matching TRBD1. CDR1 is DFQATT and CDR2 is SNEGSKA in the germline V gene (reference sequence). V shed 8 bases and J 4 bases; nucleotides not matched to a gene: 10. CDR3 length: 14 residues. CDR3 residues: CSLSRTGPNQPQHF. The CDR3 DNA sequence: TGCAGTCTATCCCGGACAGGGCCGAATCAGCCCCAGCATTTT.

This clonotype was counted between two and nine times. This chain connects TRBV5-1 to TRBJ2-7, with D perhaps matching TRBD1 (6 bases). The CDR3 totals 14 residues. Trimming stripped 2 bases from V and 3 bases from J, with 12 bases between. The V gene's germline CDR1 is SGHRS and CDR2 YFSETQ. The CDR3 coding sequence is TGCGCCAGCAGCTTCTCTCAGGGGAACTACGAGCAGTACTTC. It is translated as CASSFSQGNYEQYF. Full variable domain (missing parts from reference TRBV5-1 and TRBJ2-7): KAGVTQTPRYLIKTRGQQVTLSCSPISGHRSVSWYQQTPGQGLQFLFEYFSETQRNKGNFPGRFSGRQFSNSRSEMNVSTLELGDSALYLCASSFSQGNYEQYFGPGTRLTVT.

On this clonotype itself: Its ends do not fully match the called genes, so a read error is possible. The chain employs TRBV25-1 and TRBJ2-7; weak D call: TRBD1 (5 bases). Germline CDR1 and CDR2: MGHDK and SYGVNS. The CDR3 runs to 11 residues. The CDR3 is CASSGHYEQSF. The CDR3 region has the DNA TGTGCCAGCTCCGGACACTACGAGCAGTCCTTC.

The V gene is TRBV29-1, the J gene TRBJ2-7, with D perhaps matching TRBD2 (7 bases). The CDR3 consists of 12 residues. Germline CDR1 and CDR2: SQVTM and ANQGSEA. Trimming cost V 5 bases and J 2 bases, with 10 bases left between them. Here the CDR3 reads CSVRGAPYEQYF. The CDR3 nucleotides are TGCAGCGTTCGGGGGGCACCCTACGAGCAGTACTTC.

This clonotype was detected a few times. The chain has TRBV6-5 and TRBJ2-7; 7 bases align to TRBD1. The J call is in doubt because the DNA end fits TRBJ2-5 better. CDR1 and CDR2 from the germline V gene are MNHEY and SVGAGI. The CDR3 has 15 amino acids. The CDR3 sequence: CASRSDRAMTETQYF. The CDR3 nucleotides read TGTGCCAGCAGATCCGACAGGGCAATGACAGAGACCCAGTACTTC.

The rearrangement uses TRBV15 and TRBJ1-4; 7 positions agree with TRBD1. V was clipped by 2 bases and J by 3 bases; unmatched bases: 6. The CDR3 runs to 16 residues. CDR1 and CDR2 from the germline V gene are LNHNV and YYDKDF (reference sequence). CDR3 DNA: TGTGCCACCAGCAGACTACTCCAGGGGGCTAATGAAAAACTGTTTTTT. This sequence encodes CATSRLLQGANEKLFF.

The chain carries TRBV28 and TRBJ2-4; TRBD2 matches at 9 bases. CDR1 is MDHEN and CDR2 is SYDVKM in the germline V gene. The CDR3 is 18 amino acids. With V trimmed by 1 base and J by 3 bases, 10 bases remained unmatched. CDR3 residues: CASSLLSASGVRKNIQYF. The CDR3 DNA is TGTGCCAGCAGTTTATTATCGGCTAGCGGGGTGCGCAAAAACATTCAGTACTTC.

This clonotype appeared a single time. The V call is TRBV5-1, the J call TRBJ1-3, with D possibly being TRBD1 (5 bases). V lost 0 bases to trimming and J lost 0 bases, with 16 bases between them. The CDR3 extends over 18 amino acids. CDR1 and CDR2 from the germline V gene are SGHRS and YFSETQ. The CDR3 reads CASSLGGDIWTSGNTIYF. The CDR3 coding sequence is TGCGCCAGCAGCTTGGGGGGGGATATTTGGACCTCTGGAAACACCATATATTTT.

A few counts support this clonotype. In DNA, the CDR3 is TGTGCCAGCCCTACGGGGGGGTCAAGCACAGATACGCAGTATTTT. Protein sequence: CASPTGGSSTDTQYF. The chain combines TRBV6-2 or TRBV6-3 with TRBJ2-3; 8 bases agree with TRBD2. The CDR3 is 15 residues long. CDR1 is MNHEY and CDR2 is SVGEGT in the germline V gene. V shed 8 bases and J 0 bases; nucleotides not matched to a gene: 7.

This chain joins TRBV4-3 and TRBJ2-3, with no clear D. Germline values: CDR1 LGHNA, CDR2 YSLEER. The CDR3 length is 14 residues. V lost 0 bases and J lost 4, with 8 bases in between. The chain's CDR3 is CASSQDIGADTQYF. Here the CDR3 DNA reads TGCGCCAGCAGCCAAGATATTGGGGCAGATACGCAGTATTTT.

In regard to this clonotype: The junction differs from germline at one of its ends, possibly a read error. This chain uses TRBV3-1 with TRBJ1-1; the D gene is possibly TRBD1 (5 bases). In germline, CDR1 is LGHDT, CDR2 YNNKEL (reference sequence). This CDR3 is 15 amino acids long. The CDR3: CASGQDGDPNTEAFF. DNA of the CDR3: TGTGCCAGCGGCCAAGATGGGGACCCGAACACTGAAGCTTTCTTT.

CDR3 amino acids: CASTPLEERNQPQHF. CDR3 nucleotides: TGTGCCAGCACCCCTCTTGAGGAACGCAATCAGCCCCAGCATTTT. The rearrangement joins TRBV28 to TRBJ1-5; D gene unclear. CDR3 length equals 15 residues. Germline-derived CDR1 and CDR2 are MDHEN and SYDVKM. Trimming removed 7 bases from V and 2 bases from J, with 15 bases in between.

This chain links TRBV11-2 with TRBJ1-1; D not certain. The CDR3 loop spans 13 amino acids. Germline CDR1 is SGHAT and CDR2 is FQNNGV. Trimming removed 5 bases at V and 4 bases at J, with 11 bases between. CDR3 amino acids: CASSRGAPTEAFF. CDR3 nucleotides: TGTGCCAGCAGCCGGGGAGCCCCCACTGAAGCTTTCTTT.

The V gene is TRBV20-1, the J gene TRBJ2-5; no definite D call. The J call may be in error: the DNA end matches TRBJ2-7 better. The length of the CDR3 is 14 residues. The V gene's germline CDR1 is DFQATT and CDR2 SNEGSKA (reference sequence). CDR3 amino acids: CSARDQAGSYEQYF. The CDR3 DNA reads as TGCAGTGCTAGAGATCAGGCAGGTAGCTACGAGCAGTACTTC.

The chain couples TRBV24-1 to TRBJ2-1; 11 bases line up with TRBD2. The germline V gene has CDR1 KGHDR and CDR2 SFDVKD. J was trimmed by 5 bases and V by 10 bases; bases with no gene match: 9. This CDR3 region has 15 residues. CDR3: CATRDGTSGDNEQFF. As DNA, the CDR3 is TGTGCCACAAGAGACGGGACTAGCGGAGACAATGAGCAGTTCTTC.

The V and J genes are TRBV20-1 and TRBJ2-1; 11 bases map to TRBD2. The germline V gene encodes CDR1 DFQATT and CDR2 SNEGSKA (reference sequence). The CDR3 has 15 amino acids. Trimming took 0 bases from V and 11 from J; bases not matched to a gene: 9. In DNA form, the CDR3 reads TGCAGTGCTAGAGATGGAGCTAGCGGGGGGACCCAGCAGTTCTTC. This sequence encodes CSARDGASGGTQQFF.

CDR3 in amino acids: CATSGRPGTGASYEQYF. Here the CDR3 DNA reads TGTGCCACCAGTGGCCGACCCGGGACAGGTGCCTCCTACGAGCAGTACTTC. V usage is TRBV24-1 and J usage is TRBJ2-7, with TRBD1 identical over 8 bases. CDR1 and CDR2 from the germline V gene are KGHDR and SFDVKD. This CDR3 is built from 17 residues. V was clipped by 5 bases and J by 0 bases; unmatched bases: 11.